These 21 T cell receptor beta chains share one sample of origin, sequenced in a study of PD-L1 blockade in urothelial cancer. The protocol was immunoSEQ multiplex PCR, while the TCRdb copy is restricted to in-frame clones and leaves out a portion. The sample holds 25,000 to 30,000 clones, roughly 80% seen once. This material consisted of PBMCs, taken around atezolizumab (anti-PD-L1) treatment. These receptors originate from a middle-aged man with urothelial cancer.

The chain combines TRBV5-1 with TRBJ1-1; the D gene is possibly TRBD1 (5 bases). The CDR3 runs 14 residues. Trimming pared 4 bases from V and 1 base from J, leaving 11 bases between. Germline CDR1 reads SGHRS; CDR2 reads YFSETQ. Written as DNA, the CDR3 is TGCGCCAGCAGCACGGGACTTACGAACACTGAAGCTTTCTTT. Translating it yields CASSTGLTNTEAFF.

The chain uses TRBV7-8 and TRBJ2-3, with D possibly being TRBD1 (5 bases). The CDR3 is 15 residues long. The germline V and J ends were trimmed by 2 bases and 1 base, with 10 bases remaining between them. Germline assignment: CDR1 SGHVS and CDR2 FQNEAQ. The CDR3 DNA reads as TGTGCCAGCAGCTTACAGGGAAGACGCACAGATACGCAGTATTTT. Encoded protein: CASSLQGRRTDTQYF.

Only a few counts were recorded for this clone. In nucleotides, the CDR3 is TGTGCCAGCAGTCCATCGACAGGGGGAAACTATGGCTACACCTTC. The encoded protein is CASSPSTGGNYGYTF. The chain employs TRBV6-5 and TRBJ1-2, with 9 bases matching TRBD1. The CDR3 totals 15 residues. Germline V gene sequence: CDR1 MNHEY, CDR2 SVGAGI. V shed 5 bases and J 2 bases; nucleotides not matched to a gene: 6.

The chain joins TRBV7-6 to TRBJ2-3, with a weak D call TRBD2 (6 bases). V lost 6 bases, J lost 2 bases, and 12 bases lay in between. CDR3 length: 14 residues. Per the germline V gene, CDR1 is SGHVS and CDR2 is FNYEAQ. CDR3: CASRTGTLTDTQYF. Here the CDR3 DNA reads TGTGCCAGCAGAACCGGGACTCTCACAGATACGCAGTATTTT.

The chain is built from TRBV6-5 and TRBJ2-5; TRBD2 is a possible D gene (6 bases). Per the germline V gene, CDR1 is MNHEY and CDR2 is SVGAGI. V shed 5 bases and J shed 0 bases, with 13 bases lying between them. This CDR3 has 15 residues. In DNA, the CDR3 is TGTGCCAGCAGTGCCGGGACTTCGTACCAAGAGACCCAGTACTTC. Its protein product is CASSAGTSYQETQYF.

The gene calls are TRBV7-9 and TRBJ2-3, with 10 nucleotides matching TRBD2. With 5 bases clipped from V and 0 bases from J, the junction kept 14 bases outside the gene matches. The CDR3 contains 19 residues. Germline V gene sequence: CDR1 SEHNR, CDR2 FQNEAQ (reference sequence). In DNA form, the CDR3 reads TGTGCCAGCAGCGGTCCTAGGAGCGGGGGGGCCTCTAGCACAGATACGCAGTATTTT. The encoded protein is CASSGPRSGGASSTDTQYF.

V and J are TRBV28 and TRBJ2-1; 8 nucleotides line up with TRBD1. The V and J ends lost 7 bases and 6 bases, in that order; junction bases with no gene match: 2. Germline V lookup: CDR1 MDHEN, CDR2 SYDVKM. The CDR3 is 12 amino acids. DNA for the CDR3: TGTGCCAGCACCACAGGGGGCAATGAGCAGTTCTTC. Its translation is CASTTGGNEQFF.

The table lists this clone with a few counts. The rearrangement uses TRBV5-4 and TRBJ2-1; 9 bases agree with TRBD2. The V and J ends lost 4 bases and 0 bases, in that order; junction bases with no gene match: 5. The CDR3 extends over 16 amino acids. Germline V gene lookup returns CDR1 SGHNT and CDR2 YYREEE (reference sequence). Here the CDR3 reads CASSPDSGSSYNEQFF. The DNA for the CDR3 is TGTGCCAGCAGCCCAGATAGCGGGAGCTCCTACAATGAGCAGTTCTTC.

The CDR3 region is CASSSPFQGRGTEAFF. DNA of the CDR3: TGTGCCAGCAGTTCCCCCTTTCAAGGACGGGGGACTGAAGCTTTCTTT. This sequence joins TRBV28 and TRBJ1-1; a possible D gene is TRBD1 (5 bases). V was trimmed by 4 bases and J by 5 bases, leaving 20 bases between them. Germline lookup yields CDR1 MDHEN and CDR2 SYDVKM. The CDR3 totals 16 residues.

The chain has TRBV10-2 and TRBJ1-4; tentatively, D is TRBD1 (5 bases). The CDR3 is made up of 17 amino acids. V was trimmed by 11 bases and J by 8 bases, leaving 30 bases between them. Germline V CDR1 and CDR2: WSHSY, SAAADI. The CDR3 loop is CASKWRDRRAFNEKLFF. CDR3 in DNA: TGCGCCTCCAAATGGCGGGACCGGCGCGCGTTTAACGAAAAACTGTTTTTT.

This clone was counted between two and nine times. The V and J genes are TRBV15 and TRBJ1-3; 7 nucleotides match TRBD1. The CDR3 runs to 17 residues. CDR1 is LNHNV and CDR2 is YYDKDF in the germline V gene (reference sequence). V trimming: 0 bases; J trimming: 0 bases; junction bases outside the gene matches: 5. DNA for the CDR3: TGTGCCACCAGCAGAGACCTGACAGGGAACTCTGGAAACACCATATATTTT. Translating it yields CATSRDLTGNSGNTIYF.

CDR3 sequence: CASSGAPKTEAFF. CDR3 nucleotide sequence: TGTGCCAGCAGCGGGGCCCCGAAGACTGAAGCTTTCTTT. This chain connects TRBV9 to TRBJ1-1; D is ambiguous. Trimming stripped 3 bases from V and 5 bases from J, with 11 bases between. Germline V gene sequence: CDR1 SGDLS, CDR2 YYNGEE. CDR3 length: 13 amino acids.

The chain recombines TRBV5-1 with TRBJ1-6; TRBD1 matches at 7 bases. The CDR3 totals 14 residues. Germline CDR1 and CDR2: SGHRS and YFSETQ. V lost 2 bases and J lost 7; bases outside the gene matches: 3. The CDR3: CASSLQGPNSPLHF. For the CDR3, the DNA is TGCGCCAGCAGCTTACAGGGGCCCAATTCACCCCTCCACTTT.

The chain links TRBV28 to TRBJ1-5; possible D gene TRBD1, 5 bases. The germline V gene encodes CDR1 MDHEN and CDR2 SYDVKM. CDR3 size: 13 residues. V lost 6 bases and J 7 bases, leaving 13 bases between the germline ends. In DNA form, the CDR3 reads TGTGCCAGCAGACCAGGGTATTCCCAGCCCCAGCATTTT. Translation gives CASRPGYSQPQHF.

The V and J genes are TRBV2 and TRBJ2-1; 8 nucleotides line up with TRBD2. With V trimmed by 6 bases and J by 14 bases, 9 bases remained unmatched. The CDR3 runs to 12 residues. The germline CDR1 and CDR2 sequences are SNHLY and FYNNEI. The CDR3 nucleotides are TGTGCCAGCAGAGTGGCGGGGGGCCAGAAGTTCTTC. Protein product: CASRVAGGQKFF.

This clone was detected once. The rearrangement joins TRBV6-1 to TRBJ2-1, with D maybe TRBD1 (6 bases). Germline V gene lookup returns CDR1 MNHNS and CDR2 SASEGT. Trimming shortened V by 6 bases and J by 6 bases, and 18 bases separated the two germline ends. CDR3 length equals 15 residues. CDR3 region: CASRGRGPSSNEQFF. The CDR3 DNA reads as TGTGCCAGCAGAGGCAGGGGTCCCTCATCCAATGAGCAGTTCTTC.

The rearrangement joins TRBV11-2 to TRBJ2-1; the D is unclear. The germline V and J ends were trimmed by 5 bases and 8 bases, with 10 bases remaining between them. Germline CDR1 SGHAT, CDR2 FQNNGV. This CDR3 has 12 amino acids. The CDR3 loop is CASSVTRDEQFF. DNA for the CDR3: TGTGCCAGCAGCGTGACTCGGGATGAGCAGTTCTTC.

This clone was seen more than once but under ten times. The chain couples TRBV2 to TRBJ2-3, with D perhaps matching TRBD2 (5 bases). The CDR3 has 18 amino acids. Per germline, CDR1 SNHLY and CDR2 FYNNEI. V was trimmed by 5 bases and J by 3 bases, leaving 24 bases between them. For the CDR3, the DNA is TGTGCCAGCAGTAACCCCCCTGCGGGTTGGATAGGGACAGATACGCAGTATTTT. This translates into CASSNPPAGWIGTDTQYF.

J is TRBJ1-2 and V is TRBV19; D might be TRBD1 (6 bases). Trimming cost V 6 bases and J 8 bases, with 10 bases left between them. This CDR3 spans 11 amino acids. Germline V gives CDR1 LNHDA, CDR2 SQIVND (reference sequence). CDR3 bases: TGTGCCAGTAGGCAGGGGTGGGGCTACACCTTC. Translated, it gives CASRQGWGYTF.

The chain combines TRBV27 with TRBJ2-7; D may be TRBD1 (5 bases). The CDR3 spans 13 residues. Germline CDR1 reads MNHEY; CDR2 reads SMNVEV (reference sequence). Trimming stripped 3 bases from V and 1 base from J, with 7 bases between. The CDR3 DNA follows: TGTGCCAGCAGTTTGGGGCAGTCCTACGAGCAGTACTTC. It codes for CASSLGQSYEQYF.

This clone was picked up one time. The J gene is TRBJ2-1, the V gene TRBV11-3, with 8 bases aligning to TRBD2. The CDR3 has 15 residues. The V gene end was trimmed by 4 bases and the J gene end by 8 bases; junction bases not matched to a gene: 10. Germline V CDR1 and CDR2: SGHNT, YENEEA. CDR3 loop: CASSSGLGARDEQFF. As DNA, the CDR3 is TGTGCCAGCAGCTCGGGACTAGGGGCCAGGGATGAGCAGTTCTTC.